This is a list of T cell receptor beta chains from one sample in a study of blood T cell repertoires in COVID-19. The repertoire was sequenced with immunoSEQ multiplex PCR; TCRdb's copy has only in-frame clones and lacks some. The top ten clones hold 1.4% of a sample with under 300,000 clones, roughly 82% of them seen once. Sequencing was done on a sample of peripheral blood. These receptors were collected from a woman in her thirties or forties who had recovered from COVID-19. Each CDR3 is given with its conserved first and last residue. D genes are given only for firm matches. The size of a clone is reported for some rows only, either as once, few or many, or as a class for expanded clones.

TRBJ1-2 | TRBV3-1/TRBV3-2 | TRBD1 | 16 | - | TGTGCCAGCAGCCTATCCAGAGGGACAGGGGGCTCTGGCTACACCTTC | CASSLSRGTGGSGYTF
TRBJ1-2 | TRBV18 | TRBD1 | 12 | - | TGTGCCAGCTCATCCGACAGGGAGGGCTACACCTTC | CASSSDREGYTF
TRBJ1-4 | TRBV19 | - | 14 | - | TGTGCCAGTACAGGGTTTTCAACTAATGAAAAACTGTTTTTT | CASTGFSTNEKLFF
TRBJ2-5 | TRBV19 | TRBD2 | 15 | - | TGTGCCAGTCAAAGGACTAGCGGGGGGGTAGAGACCCAGTACTTC | CASQRTSGGVETQYF
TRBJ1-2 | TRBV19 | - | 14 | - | TGTGCCAGTAGTATAACCCCGGACAGCTATGGCTACACCTTC | CASSITPDSYGYTF
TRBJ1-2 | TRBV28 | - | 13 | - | TGTGCCAGCAGTTTACTAGATGTAGGAGGCTACACCTTC | CASSLLDVGGYTF
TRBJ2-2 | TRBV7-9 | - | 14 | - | TGTGCCAGCAGGACAGGACAAAACACCGGGGAGCTGTTTTTT | CASRTGQNTGELFF
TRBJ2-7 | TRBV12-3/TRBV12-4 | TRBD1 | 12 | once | TGTGCCAGCAGTTACCCAGGGGGCGAGCAGTACTTC | CASSYPGGEQYF
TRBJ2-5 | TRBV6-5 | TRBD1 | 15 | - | TGTGCCAGCAGTAAGCTGGACAGGCCACGAATGGTCCAGTACTTC | CASSKLDRPRMVQYF
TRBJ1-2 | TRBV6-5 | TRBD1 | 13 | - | TGTGCCAGCAGCCGGGACAGATACGTCGGCTACACCTTC | CASSRDRYVGYTF
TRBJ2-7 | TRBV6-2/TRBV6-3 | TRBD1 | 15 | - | TGTGCCAGCAGTTACTTGGGACAGGGCCTCTACGAGCAGTACTTC | CASSYLGQGLYEQYF
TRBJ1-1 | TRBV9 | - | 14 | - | TGTGCCAGCAGCGTTGGACAAGCGAACACTGAAGCTTTCTTT | CASSVGQANTEAFF
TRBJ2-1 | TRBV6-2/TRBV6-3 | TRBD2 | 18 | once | TGTGCCAGCAGTTGGGCCTCACTAGCGGGGGGGCGATTCTATGAGCAGTTCTTC | CASSWASLAGGRFYEQFF
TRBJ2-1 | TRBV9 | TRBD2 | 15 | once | TGTGCCAGCAGCGCGAGCGGGGGGGCCTACAATGAGCAGTTCTTC | CASSASGGAYNEQFF
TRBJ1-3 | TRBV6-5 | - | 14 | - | TGTGCCAGCAGTACTGGACAGAGACGAAACACCATATATTTT | CASSTGQRRNTIYF
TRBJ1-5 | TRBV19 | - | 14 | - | TGTGCCAGTAGAGAGTCCCTACGGGGTCAGCCCCAGCATTTT | CASRESLRGQPQHF
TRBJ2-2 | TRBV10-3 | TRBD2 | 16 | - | TGTGCCATCAGGGGACTAGCGGGGGACCCCACCGGGGAGCTGTTTTTT | CAIRGLAGDPTGELFF
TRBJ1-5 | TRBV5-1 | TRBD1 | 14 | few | TGCGCCAGCAGCCGAGGGACAGGAGATCAGCCCCAGCATTTT | CASSRGTGDQPQHF
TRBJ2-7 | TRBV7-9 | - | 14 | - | TGTGCCAGCAGCCACCCCCAAGAGTCCTACGAGCAGTACTTC | CASSHPQESYEQYF
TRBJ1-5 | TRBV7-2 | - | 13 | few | TGTGCCAGCAGCTTAACAGGGATACAGCCCCAGCATTTT | CASSLTGIQPQHF
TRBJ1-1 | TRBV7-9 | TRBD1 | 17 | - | TGTGCCAGCAGCTTTGATTTCGGTGGACAGGAGAAGATTGAAGCTTTCTTT | CASSFDFGGQEKIEAFF
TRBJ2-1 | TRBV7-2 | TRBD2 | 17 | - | TGTGCCAGCAGCCTCTGGAGGGTAGCGGGGGGTTTCAATGAGCAGTTCTTC | CASSLWRVAGGFNEQFF
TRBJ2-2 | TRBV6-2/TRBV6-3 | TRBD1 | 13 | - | TGTGCCAGCAGTGACAGGGTCGCCGGGGAGCTGTTTTTT | CASSDRVAGELFF
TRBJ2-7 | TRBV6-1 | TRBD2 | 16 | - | TGTGCCAGCAGTGCCCAGCCTAGCGGGGAGAGTTACGAGCAGTACTTC | CASSAQPSGESYEQYF
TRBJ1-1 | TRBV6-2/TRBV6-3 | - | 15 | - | TGTGCCAGCAGTTACAAGTCGGGAGTGAGAACTGAAGCTTTCTTT | CASSYKSGVRTEAFF
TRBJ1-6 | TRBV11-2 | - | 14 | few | TGTGCCAGCAGCTCAGACAGTTGGAATTCACCCCTCCACTTT | CASSSDSWNSPLHF
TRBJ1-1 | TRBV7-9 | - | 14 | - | TGTGCCAGCAGCCCTCAAGCCGTGAACACTGAAGCTTTCTTT | CASSPQAVNTEAFF
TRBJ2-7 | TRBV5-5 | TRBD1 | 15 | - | TGTGCCAGCAGCTTGCAGGACAGGGGTTCCTACGAGCAGTACTTC | CASSLQDRGSYEQYF
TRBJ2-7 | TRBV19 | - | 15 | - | TGTGCCAGTAGTATAGGACAGAACCGAGGCTACGAGCAGTACTTC | CASSIGQNRGYEQYF
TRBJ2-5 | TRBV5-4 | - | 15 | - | TGTGCCAGCAGCTTGGCCGGGACTCACCAGGGGACCCAGTACTTC | CASSLAGTHQGTQYF
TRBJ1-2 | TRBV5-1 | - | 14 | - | TGCGCCAGCAGCTTGGCGGGGGGTTTTGATGGCTACACCTTC | CASSLAGGFDGYTF
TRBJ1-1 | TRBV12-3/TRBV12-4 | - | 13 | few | TGTGCCAGCAGTTTTAACAGGAACACTGAAGCTTTCTTT | CASSFNRNTEAFF
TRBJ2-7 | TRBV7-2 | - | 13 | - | TGTGCCAGCAGCCGCCGCGGCGAATACGAGCAGTACTTC | CASSRRGEYEQYF
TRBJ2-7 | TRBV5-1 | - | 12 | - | TGCGCCAGCAGGAGTCTATCCTACGAGCAGTACTTC | CASRSLSYEQYF
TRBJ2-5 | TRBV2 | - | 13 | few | TGTGCCAGCAGTGAAGGTAGCCGAGAGACCCAGTACTTC | CASSEGSRETQYF
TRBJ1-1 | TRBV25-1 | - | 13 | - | TGTGCCAGCATCGCAGATACGAACACTGAAGCTTTCTTT | CASIADTNTEAFF
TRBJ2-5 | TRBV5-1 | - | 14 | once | TGCGCCAGCAACAATCCCGGGGGCCAAGAGACCCAGTACTTC | CASNNPGGQETQYF
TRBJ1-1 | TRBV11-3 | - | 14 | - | TGTGCCAGCAGCTTAGGGAAGAACAGGATCGCAGCTTTCTTT | CASSLGKNRIAAFF
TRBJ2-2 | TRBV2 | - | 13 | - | TGTGCCAGCAGTCCAGAGAACACCGGGGAGCTGTTTTTT | CASSPENTGELFF
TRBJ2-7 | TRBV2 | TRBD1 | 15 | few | TGTGCCAGCAGTGTGGGGGACAGGGTCATCTACGAGCAGTACTTC | CASSVGDRVIYEQYF
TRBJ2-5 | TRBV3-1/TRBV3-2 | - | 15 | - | TGTGCCAGCAGCCAAGGGGCGGCAGGGTGGGAGACCCAGTACTTC | CASSQGAAGWETQYF
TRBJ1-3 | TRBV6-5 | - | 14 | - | TGTGCCAGCGCCAGCACAGGCGGAGGAAACACCATATATTTT | CASASTGGGNTIYF
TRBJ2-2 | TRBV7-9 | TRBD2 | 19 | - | TGTGCCAGCAGCTTACTCGGGACTAGCGGGGTTCTGAACACCGGGGAGCTGTTTTTT | CASSLLGTSGVLNTGELFF